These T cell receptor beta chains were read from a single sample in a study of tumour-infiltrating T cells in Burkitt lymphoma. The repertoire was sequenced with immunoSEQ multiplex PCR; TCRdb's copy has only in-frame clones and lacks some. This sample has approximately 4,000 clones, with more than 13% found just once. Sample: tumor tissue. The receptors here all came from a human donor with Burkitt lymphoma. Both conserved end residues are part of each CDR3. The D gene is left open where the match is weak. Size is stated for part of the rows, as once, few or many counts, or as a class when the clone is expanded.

CDR3aa: CSAEGTSSYEQYF
CDR3nt: TGCAGCGCGGAGGGTACTAGCTCCTACGAGCAGTACTTC
d_gene: .
j_gene: TRBJ2-7
v_gene: TRBV29-1
abundance: .

CDR3aa: CASSQGRGGTEAFF
CDR3nt: TGTGCCAGCAGCCAAGGGAGAGGGGGCACTGAAGCTTTCTTT
d_gene: .
j_gene: TRBJ1-1
v_gene: TRBV14
abundance: .

CDR3aa: CASQGTGVYNEQFF
CDR3nt: TGTGCCAGCCAAGGAACAGGGGTTTACAATGAGCAGTTCTTC
d_gene: TRBD1
j_gene: TRBJ2-1
v_gene: TRBV14
abundance: .

CDR3aa: CAIQGQGLYEQYF
CDR3nt: TGTGCCATCCAGGGACAGGGACTCTACGAGCAGTACTTC
d_gene: TRBD1
j_gene: TRBJ2-7
v_gene: TRBV10-3
abundance: .

CDR3aa: CASTSTDRGDHEQYF
CDR3nt: TGCGCCAGCACCTCGACGGACAGGGGGGACCACGAGCAGTACTTC
d_gene: TRBD1
j_gene: TRBJ2-7
v_gene: TRBV5-1
abundance: few

CDR3aa: CASSVEAGTYNEQFF
CDR3nt: TGTGCCAGCAGTGTAGAGGCGGGAACCTACAATGAGCAGTTCTTC
d_gene: .
j_gene: TRBJ2-1
v_gene: TRBV7-6
abundance: .

CDR3aa: CASSLVVDGADTQYF
CDR3nt: TGTGCCAGCAGCTTAGTGGTGGACGGGGCAGATACGCAGTATTTT
d_gene: .
j_gene: TRBJ2-3
v_gene: TRBV5-4
abundance: few

CDR3aa: CAWSVQVTQNTEAFF
CDR3nt: TGTGCCTGGAGTGTACAGGTTACGCAGAACACTGAAGCTTTCTTT
d_gene: .
j_gene: TRBJ1-1
v_gene: TRBV30
abundance: .

CDR3aa: CASSYHRGYEQYF
CDR3nt: TGTGCCAGCAGTTACCACCGAGGCTACGAGCAGTACTTC
d_gene: .
j_gene: TRBJ2-7
v_gene: TRBV6-6
abundance: .

CDR3aa: CASSLHGYNQPQHF
CDR3nt: TGTGCCAGCAGCTTGCACGGGTACAATCAGCCCCAGCATTTT
d_gene: .
j_gene: TRBJ1-5
v_gene: TRBV5-5
abundance: .